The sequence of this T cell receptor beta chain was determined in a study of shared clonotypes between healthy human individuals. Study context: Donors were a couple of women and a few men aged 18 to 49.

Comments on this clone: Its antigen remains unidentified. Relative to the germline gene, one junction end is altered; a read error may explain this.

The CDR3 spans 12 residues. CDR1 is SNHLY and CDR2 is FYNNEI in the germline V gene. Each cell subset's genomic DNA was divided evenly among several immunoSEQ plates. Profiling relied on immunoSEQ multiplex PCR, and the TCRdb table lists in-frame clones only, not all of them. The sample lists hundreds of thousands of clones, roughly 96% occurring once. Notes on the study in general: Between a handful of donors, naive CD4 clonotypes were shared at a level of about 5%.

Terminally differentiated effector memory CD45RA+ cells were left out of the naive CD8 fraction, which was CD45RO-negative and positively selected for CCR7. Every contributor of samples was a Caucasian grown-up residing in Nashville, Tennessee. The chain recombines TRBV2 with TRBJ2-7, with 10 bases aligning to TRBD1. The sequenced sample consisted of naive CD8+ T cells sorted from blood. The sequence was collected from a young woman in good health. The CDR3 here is CASRGRGQGKIF. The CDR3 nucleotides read TGTGCCAGCAGGGGCCGGGGACAGGGGAAAATCTTC.